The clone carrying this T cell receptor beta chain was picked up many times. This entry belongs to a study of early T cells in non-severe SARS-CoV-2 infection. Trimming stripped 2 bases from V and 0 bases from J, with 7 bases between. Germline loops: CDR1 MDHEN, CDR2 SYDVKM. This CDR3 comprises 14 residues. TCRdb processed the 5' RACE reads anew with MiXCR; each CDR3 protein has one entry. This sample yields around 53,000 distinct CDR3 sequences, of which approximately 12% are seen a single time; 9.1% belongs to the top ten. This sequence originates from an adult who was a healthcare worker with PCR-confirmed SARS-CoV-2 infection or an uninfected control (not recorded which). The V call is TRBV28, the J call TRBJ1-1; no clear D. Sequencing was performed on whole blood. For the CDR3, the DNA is TGTGCCAGCAGTTTAGGGAATATGAACACTGAAGCTTTCTTT. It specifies CASSLGNMNTEAFF.